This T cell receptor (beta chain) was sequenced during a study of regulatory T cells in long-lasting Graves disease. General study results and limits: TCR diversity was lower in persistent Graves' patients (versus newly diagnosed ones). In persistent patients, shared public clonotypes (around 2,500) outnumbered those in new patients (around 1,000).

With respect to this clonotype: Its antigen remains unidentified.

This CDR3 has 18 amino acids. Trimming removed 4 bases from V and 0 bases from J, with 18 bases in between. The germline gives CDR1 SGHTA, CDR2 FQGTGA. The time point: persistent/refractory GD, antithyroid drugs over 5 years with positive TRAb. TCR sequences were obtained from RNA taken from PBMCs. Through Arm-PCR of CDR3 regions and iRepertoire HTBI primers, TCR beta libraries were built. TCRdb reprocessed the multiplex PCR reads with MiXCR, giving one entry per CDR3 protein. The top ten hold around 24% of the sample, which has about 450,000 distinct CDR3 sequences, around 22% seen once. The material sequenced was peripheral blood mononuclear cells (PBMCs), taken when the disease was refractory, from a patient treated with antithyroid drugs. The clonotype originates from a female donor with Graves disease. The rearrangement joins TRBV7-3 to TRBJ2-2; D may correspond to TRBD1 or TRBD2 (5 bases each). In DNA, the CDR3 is TGTGCCAGCAGCTCCGGGCCAATCGGGGCATCGAACACCGGGGAGCTGTTTTTT. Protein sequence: CASSSGPIGASNTGELFF.